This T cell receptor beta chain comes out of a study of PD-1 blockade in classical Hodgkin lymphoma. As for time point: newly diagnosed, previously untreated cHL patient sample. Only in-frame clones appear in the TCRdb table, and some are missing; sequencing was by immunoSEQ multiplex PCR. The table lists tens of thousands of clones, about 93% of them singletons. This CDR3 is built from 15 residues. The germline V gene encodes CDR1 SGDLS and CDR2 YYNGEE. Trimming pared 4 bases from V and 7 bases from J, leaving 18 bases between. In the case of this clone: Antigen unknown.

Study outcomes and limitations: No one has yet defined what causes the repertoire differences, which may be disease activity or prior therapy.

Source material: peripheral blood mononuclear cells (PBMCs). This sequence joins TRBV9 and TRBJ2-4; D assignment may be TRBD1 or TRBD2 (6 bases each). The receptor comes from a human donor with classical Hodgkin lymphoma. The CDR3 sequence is CASSPGGGKSNIQYF. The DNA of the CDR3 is TGTGCCAGCAGCCCAGGAGGGGGGAAGTCGAACATTCAGTACTTC.